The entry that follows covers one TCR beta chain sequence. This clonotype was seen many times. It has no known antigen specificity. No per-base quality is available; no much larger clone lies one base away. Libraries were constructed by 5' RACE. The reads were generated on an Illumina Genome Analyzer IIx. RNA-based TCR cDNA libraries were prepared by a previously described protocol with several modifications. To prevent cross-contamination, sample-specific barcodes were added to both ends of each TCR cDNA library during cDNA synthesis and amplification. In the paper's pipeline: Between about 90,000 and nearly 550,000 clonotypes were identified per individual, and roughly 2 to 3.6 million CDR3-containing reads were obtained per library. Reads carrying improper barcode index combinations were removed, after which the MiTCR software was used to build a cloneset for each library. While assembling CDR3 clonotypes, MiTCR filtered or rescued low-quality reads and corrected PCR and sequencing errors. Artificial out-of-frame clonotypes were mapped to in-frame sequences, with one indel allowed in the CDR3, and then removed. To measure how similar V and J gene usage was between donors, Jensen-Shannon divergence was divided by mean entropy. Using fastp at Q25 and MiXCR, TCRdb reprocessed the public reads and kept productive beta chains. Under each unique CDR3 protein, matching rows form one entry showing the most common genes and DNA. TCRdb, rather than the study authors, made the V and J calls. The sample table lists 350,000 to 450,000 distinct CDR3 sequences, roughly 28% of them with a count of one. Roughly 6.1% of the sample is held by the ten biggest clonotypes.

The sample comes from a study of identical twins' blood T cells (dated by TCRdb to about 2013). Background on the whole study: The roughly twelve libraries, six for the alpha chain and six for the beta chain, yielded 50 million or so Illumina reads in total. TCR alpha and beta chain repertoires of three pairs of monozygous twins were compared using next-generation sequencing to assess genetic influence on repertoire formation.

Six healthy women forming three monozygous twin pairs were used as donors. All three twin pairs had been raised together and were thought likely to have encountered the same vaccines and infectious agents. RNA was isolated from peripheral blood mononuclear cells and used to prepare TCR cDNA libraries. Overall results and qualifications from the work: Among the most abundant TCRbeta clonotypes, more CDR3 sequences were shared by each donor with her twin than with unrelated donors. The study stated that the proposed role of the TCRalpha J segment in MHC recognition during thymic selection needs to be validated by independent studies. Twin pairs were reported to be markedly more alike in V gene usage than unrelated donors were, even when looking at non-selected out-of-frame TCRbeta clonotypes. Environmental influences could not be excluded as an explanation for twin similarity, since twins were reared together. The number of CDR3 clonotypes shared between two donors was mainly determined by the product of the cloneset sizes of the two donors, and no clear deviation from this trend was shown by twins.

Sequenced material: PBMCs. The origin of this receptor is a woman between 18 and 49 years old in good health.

The CDR3 reads as follows: CSVGQGDTEAFF. The nucleotides are TGCAGCGTAGGACAGGGGGACACTGAAGCTTTCTTT. The rearranged chain carries TRBV29-1 and TRBJ1-1; 10 bases in the junction line up with TRBD1. V is trimmed back by 6 bases and J by 3 bases, and the junction contains 1 base that no gene match accounts for. Taken from cysteine to phenylalanine, the CDR3 has 12 residues. Only the CDR3 portion is preserved as DNA: 36 bases, with reading frame beginning at the first base. Taken from the germline V gene, the CDR1 and CDR2 loops are SQVTM and ANQGSEA.